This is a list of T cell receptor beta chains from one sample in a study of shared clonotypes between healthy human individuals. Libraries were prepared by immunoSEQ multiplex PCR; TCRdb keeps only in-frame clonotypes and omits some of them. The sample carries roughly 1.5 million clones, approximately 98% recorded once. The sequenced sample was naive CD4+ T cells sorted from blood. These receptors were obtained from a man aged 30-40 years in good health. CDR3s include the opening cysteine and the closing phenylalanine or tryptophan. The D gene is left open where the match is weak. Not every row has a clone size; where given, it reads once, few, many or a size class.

CDR3 DNA: TGTGCCATCAGTGAGAGACAGGGTCCCTACGAGCAGTACTTC; CDR3 protein: CAISERQGPYEQYF; V gene: TRBV10-3; D gene: TRBD1; J gene: TRBJ2-7; clone size: -
CDR3 DNA: TGTGCCAGCAGTTATCGCGAAGGGGAGCAGTTCTTC; CDR3 protein: CASSYREGEQFF; V gene: TRBV7-3; D gene: -; J gene: TRBJ2-1; clone size: -
CDR3 DNA: TGCGCCAGCAGCTTGGAACTCAGGCGGGCCAGGGGGAGAGATACGCAGTATTTT; CDR3 protein: CASSLELRRARGRDTQYF; V gene: TRBV5-1; D gene: TRBD1; J gene: TRBJ2-3; clone size: once
CDR3 DNA: TGTGCCAGCAGCTTAGCATTAGGTGGGTCCTACAATGAGCAGTTCTTC; CDR3 protein: CASSLALGGSYNEQFF; V gene: TRBV7-9; D gene: -; J gene: TRBJ2-1; clone size: -
CDR3 DNA: TGTGCCAGGGGAGCGGGAAATTACTACAATGAGCAGTTCTTC; CDR3 protein: CARGAGNYYNEQFF; V gene: TRBV13; D gene: TRBD2; J gene: TRBJ2-1; clone size: -
CDR3 DNA: TGTGCCAGCAGCAGCTCAGGGGGGCCTCGGGAGCAGTACTTC; CDR3 protein: CASSSSGGPREQYF; V gene: TRBV6-1; D gene: -; J gene: TRBJ2-7; clone size: -
CDR3 DNA: TGCGCCAGCAGTGAGAGGACTAGCGGTTACAATGAGCAGTTCTTC; CDR3 protein: CASSERTSGYNEQFF; V gene: TRBV10-1; D gene: TRBD2; J gene: TRBJ2-1; clone size: -
CDR3 DNA: TGCGCCAGCAGCTTGGGGGGTAGCAATCAGCCCCAGCATTTT; CDR3 protein: CASSLGGSNQPQHF; V gene: TRBV5-1; D gene: -; J gene: TRBJ1-5; clone size: -
CDR3 DNA: TGTGCCGTTGGTAAGGGTGGTAACACCGGGGAGCTGTTTTTT; CDR3 protein: CAVGKGGNTGELFF; V gene: TRBV25-1; D gene: -; J gene: TRBJ2-2; clone size: -
CDR3 DNA: TGCGCCAGCAGCCAAGACTTTGGGACGTCTTATGGCTACACCTTC; CDR3 protein: CASSQDFGTSYGYTF; V gene: TRBV4-1; D gene: -; J gene: TRBJ1-2; clone size: -
CDR3 DNA: TGTGCCAGCAGCAATATAGGGGCAGCCGGGGAGCTGTTTTTT; CDR3 protein: CASSNIGAAGELFF; V gene: TRBV25-1; D gene: -; J gene: TRBJ2-2; clone size: once
CDR3 DNA: TGCAGCGTTGAACGATTCAGCGGCTACACCTTC; CDR3 protein: CSVERFSGYTF; V gene: TRBV29-1; D gene: -; J gene: TRBJ1-2; clone size: -
CDR3 DNA: TGTGCCACCAGCAGAGGACAGGGAGGGGAGACCCAGTACTTC; CDR3 protein: CATSRGQGGETQYF; V gene: TRBV15; D gene: -; J gene: TRBJ2-5; clone size: -
CDR3 DNA: TGTGCCAGTAGTATACAGGGGCCAAATCAGCCCCAGCATTTT; CDR3 protein: CASSIQGPNQPQHF; V gene: TRBV19; D gene: -; J gene: TRBJ1-5; clone size: -
CDR3 DNA: TGTGCCATCCAGGGACTAGCGGGAGGTGCAGATACGCAGTATTTT; CDR3 protein: CAIQGLAGGADTQYF; V gene: TRBV10-3; D gene: TRBD2; J gene: TRBJ2-3; clone size: -
CDR3 DNA: TGTGCCCTGGACCCTGGGCGCACAGATACGCAGTATTTT; CDR3 protein: CALDPGRTDTQYF; V gene: TRBV30; D gene: -; J gene: TRBJ2-3; clone size: -
CDR3 DNA: TGTGCCAGCAGTTTATTGCACAACTATGGCTACACCTTC; CDR3 protein: CASSLLHNYGYTF; V gene: TRBV28; D gene: -; J gene: TRBJ1-2; clone size: -
CDR3 DNA: TGTGCCAGCAGCTTGGGAGGGGGAGGTGAAAAACTGTTTTTT; CDR3 protein: CASSLGGGGEKLFF; V gene: TRBV5-4; D gene: -; J gene: TRBJ1-4; clone size: -